Listed below are T cell receptor beta chains from one sample, sequenced in a study of radiotherapy plus CTLA-4 blockade in lung cancer. The data were produced by immunoSEQ multiplex PCR, yet TCRdb's version contains in-frame clones alone and is incomplete. This sample has more than 50,000 clones; approximately 76% occur once, and the top ten carry about 3%. Material: peripheral blood, obtained from a patient treated with radiotherapy plus ipilimumab. The source of these receptors is a human donor with non-small cell lung cancer who had a complete response to radiotherapy plus ipilimumab. CDR3s include the opening cysteine and the closing phenylalanine or tryptophan. Each record gives: V gene, clone size, D gene, J gene, CDR3 DNA, CDR3 protein. A D gene is named only where the DNA matches it firmly. Clone size appears in some rows only: once, few, many, or a class for an expanded clone.

V: TRBV28
size: -
D: TRBD1
J: TRBJ2-7
DNA: TGTGCCAGCAGTTTAGGTGGGACAGGGAACCACGAGCAGTACTTC
CDR3: CASSLGGTGNHEQYF

V: TRBV13
size: once
D: -
J: TRBJ2-6
DNA: TGTGCCAGCAGCTCATACAGGGTTAATGGGGCCAACGTCCTGACTTTC
CDR3: CASSSYRVNGANVLTF

V: TRBV6-1
size: -
D: -
J: TRBJ1-5
DNA: TGTGCCAGCAGCCCTCATCGGGTCATTCAGCCCCAGCATTTT
CDR3: CASSPHRVIQPQHF

V: TRBV20-1
size: -
D: -
J: TRBJ2-7
DNA: TGCAGTGTTCACGACAGTTACGAGCAGTACTTC
CDR3: CSVHDSYEQYF

V: TRBV10-1
size: -
D: -
J: TRBJ2-1
DNA: TGCGCCAGCAGTGCAGGGGCCCCTTACAATGAGCAGTTCTTC
CDR3: CASSAGAPYNEQFF

V: TRBV7-2
size: -
D: -
J: TRBJ2-1
DNA: TGTGCCAGCTACAACGGGGGTTTTGGTGAGCAGTTCTTC
CDR3: CASYNGGFGEQFF

V: TRBV6-8
size: once
D: TRBD1
J: TRBJ1-5
DNA: TGTGCCAGCAGTGAAGTGACAGGGTGGCAGCCCCAGCATTTT
CDR3: CASSEVTGWQPQHF

V: TRBV6-1
size: once
D: TRBD2
J: TRBJ2-5
DNA: TGTGCCAGCAGTGAACCCTCGCGGGGGGGCCAAGAGACCCAGTACTTC
CDR3: CASSEPSRGGQETQYF

V: TRBV2
size: few
D: TRBD1
J: TRBJ2-1
DNA: TGTGCCAGCAGTCCGCGTCGTCGGGACAGGGGTGGTAATGAGCAGTTCTTC
CDR3: CASSPRRRDRGGNEQFF

V: TRBV10-3
size: -
D: -
J: TRBJ2-7
DNA: TGTGCCGTCACAGACTCCTACGAGCAGTACTTC
CDR3: CAVTDSYEQYF

V: TRBV7-2
size: -
D: -
J: TRBJ1-6
DNA: TGTGCCAGCAGCTTAGTACAGGGCTATAATTCACCCCTCCACTTT
CDR3: CASSLVQGYNSPLHF

V: TRBV7-2
size: -
D: -
J: TRBJ2-5
DNA: TGTGCCAGCAGCTCAAGTCGGGAGACCCAGTACTTC
CDR3: CASSSSRETQYF

V: TRBV9
size: -
D: TRBD2
J: TRBJ2-1
DNA: TGTGCCAGCAGCGTAGTATCGGGACTAGCGGTAAAATACAATGAGCAGTTCTTC
CDR3: CASSVVSGLAVKYNEQFF

V: TRBV5-1
size: few
D: TRBD2
J: TRBJ2-3
DNA: TGCGCCAGCAGCTCTGGGACTAGCGGAAACACAGATACGCAGTATTTT
CDR3: CASSSGTSGNTDTQYF

V: TRBV30
size: -
D: -
J: TRBJ2-5
DNA: TGTGCCTTAGAACGCAGGGTCAGAGAGACCCAGTACTTC
CDR3: CALERRVRETQYF

V: TRBV4-3
size: -
D: -
J: TRBJ1-4
DNA: TGCGCCAGCAGCCTCGGGGTTCGCCAAGAAAAACTGTTTTTT
CDR3: CASSLGVRQEKLFF

V: TRBV7-2
size: -
D: -
J: TRBJ2-3
DNA: TGTGCCAGCAGCCTTTCAGGGATTTCTAGCACAGATACGCAGTATTTT
CDR3: CASSLSGISSTDTQYF

V: TRBV7-8
size: -
D: TRBD2
J: TRBJ2-7
DNA: TGTGCCAGCAGCTTAAGTTTGGGACTAGCGGGAATGGCCCCCTACGAGCAGTACTTC
CDR3: CASSLSLGLAGMAPYEQYF

V: TRBV19
size: -
D: -
J: TRBJ1-1
DNA: TGTGCCAGTAGACATCGGGGGGACACTGAAGCTTTCTTT
CDR3: CASRHRGDTEAFF

V: TRBV6-5
size: -
D: -
J: TRBJ1-2
DNA: TGTGCCAGCAGTTACTCGGTACTCGCTGCCTATGGCTACACCTTC
CDR3: CASSYSVLAAYGYTF

V: TRBV7-2
size: -
D: -
J: TRBJ1-2
DNA: TGTGCCAGCAGCTTAGGGTTACTAGCTAACTATGGCTACACCTTC
CDR3: CASSLGLLANYGYTF

V: TRBV9
size: -
D: -
J: TRBJ2-4
DNA: TGTGCCAGCAGCGCAACAGGGCAAGCCAAAAACATTCAGTACTTC
CDR3: CASSATGQAKNIQYF

V: TRBV9
size: few
D: TRBD2
J: TRBJ2-3
DNA: TGTGCCAGCAGCGAACTAGCGGGAGGTCGCTCAGATACGCAGTATTTT
CDR3: CASSELAGGRSDTQYF

V: TRBV2
size: -
D: -
J: TRBJ2-5
DNA: TGTGCCAGCAGAGAACTGACCTCTACTAGCAAGGACTACTTC
CDR3: CASRELTSTSKDYF

V: TRBV4-1
size: once
D: -
J: TRBJ2-5
DNA: TGCGCCAGCAGCCAAGGCGTAGTGATTTGGAGGGCTAAGGAGACCCAGTACTTC
CDR3: CASSQGVVIWRAKETQYF

V: TRBV14
size: once
D: -
J: TRBJ2-1
DNA: TGTGCCAGCAGCCAAGGTAACAGGCTCCCCCGCTCCTACAATGAGCAGTTCTTC
CDR3: CASSQGNRLPRSYNEQFF

V: TRBV5-8
size: -
D: TRBD1
J: TRBJ1-3
DNA: TGTGCCAGCCCCTGGAAGGGAGCAGGGGGAGACTCTGGAAACACCATATATTTT
CDR3: CASPWKGAGGDSGNTIYF

V: TRBV10-3
size: -
D: -
J: TRBJ2-3
DNA: TGTGCCATCAGTGTTCAGGGAGGTCGAGATACGCAGTATTTT
CDR3: CAISVQGGRDTQYF

V: TRBV7-3
size: -
D: TRBD2
J: TRBJ2-1
DNA: TGTGCCAGCAGCCCAAGCGGGAGGGCCTACAATGAGCAGTTCTTC
CDR3: CASSPSGRAYNEQFF

V: TRBV19
size: -
D: -
J: TRBJ2-7
DNA: TGTGCCAGTAGTATGAGAAAGGGGCGACTGTACGAGCAGTACTTC
CDR3: CASSMRKGRLYEQYF

V: TRBV19
size: few
D: -
J: TRBJ2-7
DNA: TGTGCCAGCACGGGACAACCCGGCGAGCAGTACTTC
CDR3: CASTGQPGEQYF

V: TRBV10-3
size: few
D: -
J: TRBJ2-3
DNA: TGTGCCACCAGGGGGGGCACTAGCGGCACAGATACGCAGTATTTT
CDR3: CATRGGTSGTDTQYF

V: TRBV7-8
size: few
D: -
J: TRBJ1-1
DNA: TGTGCCAGCAGGCTAGGTTTGAACACTGAAGCTTTCTTT
CDR3: CASRLGLNTEAFF

V: TRBV4-1
size: -
D: TRBD2
J: TRBJ2-7
DNA: TGCGCCAGCAGCCAAGAAGGGATCCGGCGGGAGAAATCCTACGAGCAGTACTTC
CDR3: CASSQEGIRREKSYEQYF

V: TRBV5-1
size: -
D: -
J: TRBJ2-6
DNA: TGCGCCAGCAGCTTGACAGCTGGGGCCAACGTCCTGACTTTC
CDR3: CASSLTAGANVLTF